Described below is a single TCR beta chain sequence and its context. Its specificity is unknown. This sample is part of a study of cytomegalovirus exposure and HLA in healthy donors. General observations from the study: A reported reduction in N-insertions relative to the roughly 700-donor mean was seen in an Asian-associated ancestry cluster in a later analysis. In a later analysis, 16,951 TCR beta sequences were associated with HLA alleles at 0.05 false discovery rate. The study assumed roughly uniform donor sequencing depth for presence/absence analyses. For TCR beta chains, V- and J-gene trimming was later linked to a missense DCLRE1C variant.

The PCR made use of 60 Vbeta and 13 Jbeta primers. The data were produced by immunoSEQ multiplex PCR, yet TCRdb's version contains in-frame clones alone and is incomplete. The sample has approximately 190,000 clones; roughly 80% are singletons. Source material: PBMCs. The sequence was collected from a man in his forties in good health and CMV-seropositive.

CDR3 region: CAWSEPGQGRDYGYTF. In nucleotides, the CDR3 is TGTGCCTGGAGTGAACCGGGGCAGGGGAGAGACTATGGCTACACCTTC. The gene calls are TRBV30 and TRBJ1-2; the D gene is possibly TRBD1 (6 bases). The length of the CDR3 is 16 residues. CDR1 is GTSNPN, CDR2 SVGIG, per germline (reference sequence). V was clipped by 1 base and J by 3 bases, with 18 bases between them.